A single sample is the source of the 14 T cell receptor beta chains below, sequenced in a study of shared clonotypes between healthy human individuals (dated by TCRdb to the early 2020s). Receptor libraries were prepared by the immunoSEQ multiplex PCR assay. Imported from immuneACCESS, the table was reduced by TCRdb to in-frame sequences with V and J called. These copies leave out some clones; in studies compared against another copy, an unresolved V gene accounts for under half, and the cause of the remainder is not known. Recorded for this sample are some 2,100,000 clones; around 95% of them occurred a single time. The top ten clonotypes cover 0.13% of the sample. Sequenced material: naive CD4+ T cells sorted from blood. The cell subset or site label, read with the paper, signifies: CD45RA+ positively selected. The receptor set was obtained from a man in his late teens or twenties in good health.

The V call is TRBV2, the J call TRBJ1-6, with TRBD1 as a possible D gene (6 bases). Germline lookup yields CDR1 SNHLY and CDR2 FYNNEI. The ends were cut back, 8 bases at V and 3 bases at J, with 8 bases in the middle. This CDR3 spans 13 amino acids. In DNA form, the CDR3 reads TGTGCCAGCCGACAGGACTATAATTCACCCCTCCACTTT. Amino acids: CASRQDYNSPLHF.

This chain connects TRBV7-9 to TRBJ1-6; TRBD1 aligns across 7 bases. This CDR3 is built from 13 residues. V lost 5 bases to trimming and J lost 8 bases; unmatched junction nucleotides: 3. Germline V gives CDR1 SEHNR, CDR2 FQNEAQ (reference sequence). The CDR3 region has the DNA TGTGCCAGCAGCCGGGACAGCGATTCACCCCTCCACTTT. Translated, it gives CASSRDSDSPLHF.

The V and J genes are TRBV10-2 and TRBJ2-2; D unresolved. The CDR3 sequence is 12 residues long. Germline V lookup: CDR1 WSHSY, CDR2 SAAADI. Trimming left V 2 bases short and J 5 bases short, with 3 bases between. This chain's CDR3 is CASSEITGELFF. The DNA for the CDR3 is TGCGCCAGCAGTGAGATAACCGGGGAGCTGTTTTTT.

This chain connects TRBV10-3 to TRBJ1-5, with D possibly being TRBD1 (6 bases). The CDR3 consists of 13 residues. Trimming pared 10 bases from V and 1 base from J, leaving 11 bases between. The germline V gene has CDR1 ENHRY and CDR2 SYGVKD. The CDR3 sequence is CATTGSSNQPQHF. The CDR3, as DNA: TGTGCCACAACAGGGTCGAGCAATCAGCCCCAGCATTTT.

The chain couples TRBV2 to TRBJ1-1; D gene uncertain. This CDR3 is built from 13 residues. Germline loops: CDR1 SNHLY, CDR2 FYNNEI. V dropped 8 bases and J dropped 8 bases, with 18 bases sitting between them. CDR3: CASDVGMSSEAFF. CDR3 coding DNA: TGTGCCAGCGACGTCGGGATGAGTTCAGAAGCTTTCTTT.

The chain couples TRBV15 to TRBJ1-2; D unresolved. Trimming took off 4 bases at V and 0 bases at J, with 3 bases between the two ends. The CDR3 contains 12 residues. CDR1 is LNHNV and CDR2 is YYDKDF in the germline V gene (reference sequence). CDR3 loop: CATSTANYGYTF. The CDR3 bases are TGTGCCACCAGCACAGCTAACTATGGCTACACCTTC.

V and J are TRBV7-2 and TRBJ2-3; tentatively, D is TRBD2 (8 bases). V was trimmed by 5 bases and J by 6 bases, leaving 21 bases between them. CDR3 length equals 16 residues. CDR1 is SGHTA, CDR2 FQGNSA, per germline. The CDR3 DNA reads as TGTGCCAGCAGCCTCTTTCATCCGGGAGGGGGCGATACGCAGTATTTT. This translates into CASSLFHPGGGDTQYF.

The chain's CDR3 is CASRQGIDKASSYNSPLHF. The CDR3 region has the DNA TGTGCCAGCAGACAGGGAATTGATAAGGCGAGCTCCTATAATTCACCCCTCCACTTT. The chain recombines TRBV7-2 with TRBJ1-6; D perhaps matches TRBD1 (6 bases). The V and J ends lost 6 bases and 0 bases respectively, with 21 bases between them. CDR1 SGHTA and CDR2 FQGNSA come from the germline V gene. The CDR3 has 19 residues.

To note about this clone: Other DNA variants within this sample encode the same CDR3. The chain carries TRBV20-1 and TRBJ2-7, with D perhaps being TRBD1 or TRBD2 (5 bases each). CDR1 is DFQATT and CDR2 is SNEGSKA in the germline V gene (reference sequence). The CDR3 extends over 11 amino acids. V shed 6 bases and J shed 3 bases, with 9 bases lying between them. This CDR3 reads CSARGGYEQYF. The CDR3 DNA sequence: TGCAGTGCCCGTGGGGGCTACGAGCAGTACTTC.

This chain uses TRBV5-1 with TRBJ1-1, with D unclear. Trimming shortened V by 5 bases and J by 1 base, and 21 bases separated the two germline ends. Per the germline V gene, CDR1 is SGHRS and CDR2 is YFSETQ. The CDR3 sequence is 17 residues long. CDR3 nucleotides: TGCGCCAGCAGGAAACGGCGGGGAGAATCACCGAACACTGAAGCTTTCTTT. It translates to CASRKRRGESPNTEAFF.

This clone has only one observation. The CDR3 sequence: CASSQEGGTAANYGYTF. The CDR3 DNA follows: TGCGCCAGCAGCCAAGAAGGAGGGACGGCAGCTAACTATGGCTACACCTTC. The rearrangement uses TRBV4-1 and TRBJ1-2; TRBD1 is a possible D gene (5 bases). CDR1 MGHRA and CDR2 YSYEKL come from the germline V gene. The CDR3 runs to 17 residues. Trimming stripped 0 bases from V and 0 bases from J, with 14 bases between.

The chain has TRBV18 and TRBJ1-5; TRBD1 matches at 9 bases. The CDR3 spans 16 residues. J lost 5 bases, V lost 3 bases, and 8 bases had no gene match. In germline, CDR1 is KGHSH, CDR2 LQKENI. This CDR3 reads CASSPGQGPTDQPQHF. The CDR3 bases are TGTGCCAGCTCACCGGGACAGGGACCCACAGATCAGCCCCAGCATTTT.

The rearrangement uses TRBV9 and TRBJ2-5; TRBD1 matches at 7 bases. The CDR3 consists of 14 residues. Germline CDR1 SGDLS, CDR2 YYNGEE. The V segment lost 1 base and the J segment 4 bases; nucleotides outside the gene matches: 4. This chain's CDR3 is CASSVRDSGETQYF. CDR3 coding DNA: TGTGCCAGCAGCGTAAGGGACAGCGGAGAGACCCAGTACTTC.

The genes are TRBV11-2 and TRBJ2-7; 9 nucleotides agree with TRBD1. Germline V CDR1 and CDR2: SGHAT, FQNNGV. Unmatched junction bases numbered 6, after V lost 0 bases and J lost 3 bases. The CDR3 runs to 16 residues. The CDR3 coding sequence is TGTGCCAGCAGCTTAGATCTGGGGACAGGGAACTACGAGCAGTACTTC. Its translation: CASSLDLGTGNYEQYF. The entire variable domain, with the rest obtained from reference TRBV11-2 and TRBJ2-7, is as follows: EAGVAQSPRYKIIEKRQSVAFWCNPISGHATLYWYQQILGQGPKLLIQFQNNGVVDDSQLPKDRFSAERLKGVDSTLKIQPAKLEDSAVYLCASSLDLGTGNYEQYFGPGTRLTVT.